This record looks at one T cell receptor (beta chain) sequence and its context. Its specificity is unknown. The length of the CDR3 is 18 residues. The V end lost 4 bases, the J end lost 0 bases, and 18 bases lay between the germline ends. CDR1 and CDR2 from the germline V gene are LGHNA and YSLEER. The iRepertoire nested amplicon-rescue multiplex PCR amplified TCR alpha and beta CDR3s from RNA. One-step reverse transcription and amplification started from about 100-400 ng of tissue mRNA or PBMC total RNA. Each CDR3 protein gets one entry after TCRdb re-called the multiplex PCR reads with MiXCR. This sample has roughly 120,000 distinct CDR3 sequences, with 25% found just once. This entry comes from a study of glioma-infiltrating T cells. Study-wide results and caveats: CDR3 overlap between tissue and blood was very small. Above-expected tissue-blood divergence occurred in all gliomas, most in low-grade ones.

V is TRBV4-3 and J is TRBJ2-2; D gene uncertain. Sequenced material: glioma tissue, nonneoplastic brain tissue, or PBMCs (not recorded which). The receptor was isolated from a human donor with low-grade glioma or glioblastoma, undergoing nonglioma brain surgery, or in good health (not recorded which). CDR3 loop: CASSRAAPDHANTGELFF. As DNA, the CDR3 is TGCGCCAGCAGCCGAGCCGCCCCGGACCACGCGAACACCGGGGAGCTGTTTTTT.